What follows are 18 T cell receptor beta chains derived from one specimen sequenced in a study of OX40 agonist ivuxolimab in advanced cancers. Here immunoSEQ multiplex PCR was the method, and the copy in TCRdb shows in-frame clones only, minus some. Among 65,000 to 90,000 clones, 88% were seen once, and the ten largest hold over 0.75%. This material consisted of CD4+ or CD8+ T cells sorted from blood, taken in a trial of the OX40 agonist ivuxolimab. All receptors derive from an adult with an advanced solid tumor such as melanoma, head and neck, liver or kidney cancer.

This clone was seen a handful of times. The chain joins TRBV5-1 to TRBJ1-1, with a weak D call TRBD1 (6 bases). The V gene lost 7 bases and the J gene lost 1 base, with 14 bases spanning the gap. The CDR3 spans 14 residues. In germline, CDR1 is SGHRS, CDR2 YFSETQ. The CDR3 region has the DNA TGCGCCAGCTCACAGGGAGTAGGGAACACTGAAGCTTTCTTT. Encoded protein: CASSQGVGNTEAFF.

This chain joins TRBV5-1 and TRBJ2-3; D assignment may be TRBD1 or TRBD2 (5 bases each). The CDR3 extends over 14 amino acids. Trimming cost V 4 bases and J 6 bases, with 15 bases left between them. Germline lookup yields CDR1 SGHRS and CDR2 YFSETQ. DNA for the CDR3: TGCGCCAGCAGCCAGGGCCCCACGGGGGATACGCAGTATTTT. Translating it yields CASSQGPTGDTQYF.

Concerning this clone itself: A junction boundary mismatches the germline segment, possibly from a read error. As DNA, the CDR3 is TGTGCCAGCAGACGGGACGGCCGGACCAATTTC. Amino acid sequence: CASRRDGRTNF. The chain recombines TRBV2 with TRBJ2-7; either TRBD1 or TRBD2 may supply D (5 bases each). This CDR3 region has 11 residues. CDR1 SNHLY and CDR2 FYNNEI come from the germline V gene.

CDR3 DNA: TGTGCCAGCTCACTCCCTAGCACAGATACGCAGTATTTT. This encodes CASSLPSTDTQYF. The V gene is TRBV18, the J gene TRBJ2-3; D uncertain. V was pared by 4 bases and J by 0 bases, with 5 bases between. Germline lookup yields CDR1 KGHSH and CDR2 LQKENI. The CDR3 totals 13 residues. The full variable domain, rest sourced from reference TRBV18 and TRBJ2-3, is NAGVMQNPRHLVRRRGQEARLRCSPMKGHSHVYWYRQLPEEGLKFMVYLQKENIIDESGMPKERFSAEFPKEGPSILRIQQVVRGDSAAYFCASSLPSTDTQYFGPGTRLTVL.

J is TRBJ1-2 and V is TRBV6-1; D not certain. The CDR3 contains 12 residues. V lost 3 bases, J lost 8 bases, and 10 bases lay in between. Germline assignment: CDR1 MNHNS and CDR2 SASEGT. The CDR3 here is CASSEGTVGYTF. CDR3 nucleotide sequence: TGTGCCAGCAGTGAGGGTACAGTCGGCTACACCTTC.

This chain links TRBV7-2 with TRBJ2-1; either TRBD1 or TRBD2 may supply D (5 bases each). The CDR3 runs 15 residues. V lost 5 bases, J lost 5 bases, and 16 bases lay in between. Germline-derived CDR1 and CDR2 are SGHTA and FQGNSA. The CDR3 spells CASSQRPWGNNEQFF. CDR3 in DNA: TGTGCCAGCAGCCAGCGGCCGTGGGGCAACAATGAGCAGTTCTTC.

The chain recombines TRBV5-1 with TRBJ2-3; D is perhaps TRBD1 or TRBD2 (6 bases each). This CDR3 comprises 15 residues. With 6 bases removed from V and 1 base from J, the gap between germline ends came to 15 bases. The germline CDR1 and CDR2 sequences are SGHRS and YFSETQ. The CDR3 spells CASTPNGGRTDTQYF. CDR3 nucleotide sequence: TGCGCCAGCACACCCAATGGGGGGCGCACAGATACGCAGTATTTT.

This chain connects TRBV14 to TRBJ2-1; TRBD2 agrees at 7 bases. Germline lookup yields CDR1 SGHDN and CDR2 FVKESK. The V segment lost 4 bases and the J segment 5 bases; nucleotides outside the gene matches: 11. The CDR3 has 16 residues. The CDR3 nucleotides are TGTGCCAGCAGCCTATATCGGGGAGGGCGTAACAATGAGCAGTTCTTC. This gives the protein CASSLYRGGRNNEQFF.

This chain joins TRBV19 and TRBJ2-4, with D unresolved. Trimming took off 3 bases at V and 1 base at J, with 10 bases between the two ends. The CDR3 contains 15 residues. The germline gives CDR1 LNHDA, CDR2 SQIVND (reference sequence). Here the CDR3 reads CASSILVGAKNIQYF. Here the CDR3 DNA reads TGTGCCAGTAGTATTCTGGTCGGGGCCAAAAACATTCAGTACTTC.

CDR3 nucleotide sequence: TGTGCCAGCTCACCAAGGGGGTCGGGCTACACCTTC. Its translation: CASSPRGSGYTF. This chain joins TRBV18 and TRBJ1-2, with D possibly matching TRBD1 (6 bases). The germline gives CDR1 KGHSH, CDR2 LQKENI. The CDR3 sequence is 12 residues long. Trimming shortened V by 2 bases and J by 8 bases, and 9 bases separated the two germline ends.

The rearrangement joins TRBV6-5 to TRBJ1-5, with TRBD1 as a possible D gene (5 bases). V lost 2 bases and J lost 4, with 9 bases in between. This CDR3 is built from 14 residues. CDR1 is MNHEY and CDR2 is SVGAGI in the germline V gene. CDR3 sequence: CASSYTGANQPQHF. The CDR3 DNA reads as TGTGCCAGCAGTTACACAGGAGCTAATCAGCCCCAGCATTTT.

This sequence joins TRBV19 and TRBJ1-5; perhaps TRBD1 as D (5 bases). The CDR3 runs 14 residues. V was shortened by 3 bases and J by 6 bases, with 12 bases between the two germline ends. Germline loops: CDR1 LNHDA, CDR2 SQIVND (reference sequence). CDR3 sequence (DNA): TGTGCCAGTAGTATCCAGGGTAACACTCAGCCCCAGCATTTT. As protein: CASSIQGNTQPQHF.

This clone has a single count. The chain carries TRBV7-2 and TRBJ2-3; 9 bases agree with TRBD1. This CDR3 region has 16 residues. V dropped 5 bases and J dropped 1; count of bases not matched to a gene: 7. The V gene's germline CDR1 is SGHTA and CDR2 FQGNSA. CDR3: CASSPRTGAGTDTQYF. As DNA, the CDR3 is TGTGCCAGCAGCCCTCGGACAGGGGCGGGCACAGATACGCAGTATTTT.

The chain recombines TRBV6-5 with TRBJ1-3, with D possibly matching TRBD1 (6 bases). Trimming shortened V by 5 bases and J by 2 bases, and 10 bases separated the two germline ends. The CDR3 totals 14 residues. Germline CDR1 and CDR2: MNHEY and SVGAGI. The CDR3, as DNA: TGTGCCAGCAGTCTTCAGGGGCCTGGAAACACCATATATTTT. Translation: CASSLQGPGNTIYF.

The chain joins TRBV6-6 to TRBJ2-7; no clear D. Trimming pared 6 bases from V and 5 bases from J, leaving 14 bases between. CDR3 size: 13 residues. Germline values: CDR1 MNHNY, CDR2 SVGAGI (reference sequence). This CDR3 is CASSPAYANEQYF. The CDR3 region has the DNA TGTGCCAGCAGCCCGGCCTATGCCAACGAGCAGTACTTC.

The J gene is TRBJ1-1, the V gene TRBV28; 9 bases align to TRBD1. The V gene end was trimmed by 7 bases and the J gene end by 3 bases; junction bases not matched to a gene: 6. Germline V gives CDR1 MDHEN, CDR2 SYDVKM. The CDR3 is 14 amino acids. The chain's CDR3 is CASTSGTGYTEAFF. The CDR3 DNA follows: TGTGCCAGCACGAGCGGGACAGGGTACACTGAAGCTTTCTTT.

DNA of the CDR3: TGTGCCAGCAGCTCAAAGACAGGGGAGGGTGAAAAACTGTTTTTT. It is translated as CASSSKTGEGEKLFF. The chain combines TRBV5-4 with TRBJ1-4; 8 bases are a match to TRBD1. The trim removed 3 bases at V and 7 bases at J, leaving 8 bases unmatched. Germline V CDR1 and CDR2: SGHNT, YYREEE (reference sequence). This CDR3 is 15 amino acids long.

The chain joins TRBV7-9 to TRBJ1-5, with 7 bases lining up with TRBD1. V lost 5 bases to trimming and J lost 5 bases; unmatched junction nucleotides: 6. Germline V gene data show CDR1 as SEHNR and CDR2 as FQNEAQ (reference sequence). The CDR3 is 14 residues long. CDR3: CASSQTGFDQPQHF. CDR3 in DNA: TGTGCCAGCAGCCAGACAGGGTTCGATCAGCCCCAGCATTTT.